The 5 T cell receptor beta chains given below trace back to one sample, sequenced in a study of blood T cell repertoires in COVID-19. Data came from immunoSEQ multiplex PCR; TCRdb stores just in-frame clones and leaves some out. The data contain 300,000 to 350,000 clones, 87% of them seen just once; the ten biggest clones take up about 2.5%. Material for sequencing was peripheral blood. The origin of the receptors is a young man with active or convalescent COVID-19.

The chain joins TRBV7-2 to TRBJ2-3, with TRBD2 matching 7 bases. Germline CDR1 and CDR2: SGHTA and FQGNSA. The CDR3 is made up of 15 amino acids. The trim removed 3 bases at V and 5 bases at J, leaving 8 bases unmatched. The CDR3 spells CASSFVAGVEDTQYF. The CDR3 bases are TGTGCCAGCAGCTTTGTGGCGGGAGTGGAAGATACGCAGTATTTT.

The chain uses TRBV28 and TRBJ1-4; weak D call: TRBD1 (5 bases). Germline-derived CDR1 and CDR2 are MDHEN and SYDVKM. The CDR3 has 14 amino acids. The germline V and J ends were trimmed by 2 bases and 5 bases, with 9 bases remaining between them. CDR3 coding DNA: TGTGCCAGCAGTTTAGGGGGGGGGAATGAAAAACTGTTTTTT. The encoded protein is CASSLGGGNEKLFF.

The chain recombines TRBV18 with TRBJ2-5; TRBD1 aligns across 8 bases. CDR3 length: 13 amino acids. In germline, CDR1 is KGHSH, CDR2 LQKENI. J lost 13 bases, V lost 6 bases, and 13 bases had no gene match. CDR3 amino acids: CASSLQGDWSWYF. CDR3 nucleotides: TGTGCCAGCTCGCTACAGGGGGATTGGAGTTGGTACTTC.

This rearrangement joins TRBV2 to TRBJ2-5, with 8 bases matching TRBD2. V trimming: 8 bases; J trimming: 5 bases; junction bases outside the gene matches: 10. In germline, CDR1 is SNHLY, CDR2 FYNNEI. The CDR3 spans 14 residues. CDR3 sequence: CASRFSGIVETQYF. In DNA, the CDR3 is TGTGCCAGCCGGTTTAGCGGGATTGTGGAGACCCAGTACTTC.

The CDR3 DNA follows: TGCGCCAGCAGCTCCGGGACTAGCTTTATGGAGACCCAGTACTTC. This codes for CASSSGTSFMETQYF. The chain couples TRBV5-1 to TRBJ2-5, with 9 bases matching TRBD2. Germline V gene lookup returns CDR1 SGHRS and CDR2 YFSETQ. V gave up 3 bases and J gave up 5 bases; unmatched junction bases: 8. The CDR3 runs 15 residues.